A single sample is the source of the 11 T cell receptor beta chains below, sequenced in a study of T cell repertoires in cytomegalovirus infection (dated by TCRdb to the late 2010s). TCRdb lists the instrument as Illumina HiSeq 1500. In TCRdb, the public reads were trimmed at Q25 with fastp and aligned with MiXCR, with productive beta chains retained. Each record represents a unique CDR3 protein, reported with the most common genes and DNA among its rows. Recorded for this sample are hundreds of thousands of distinct CDR3 sequences; roughly 10% of them occurred a single time. The ten largest make up roughly 10% of the sample. The specimen was PBMCs. The receptors originated from a human donor in good health (CMV status not recorded). Some clones in this sample may be carry-over from other donors' samples.

This clonotype appeared many times. The rearrangement joins TRBV11-2 to TRBJ2-1; D uncertain. The CDR3 sequence is 16 residues long. The V end was cut by 1 base, the J end by 3 bases, with 13 bases between. CDR1 is SGHAT, CDR2 FQNNGV, per germline. CDR3 sequence: CASSLGAGVFYNEQFF. CDR3 DNA sequence: TGTGCCAGCAGCTTAGGAGCTGGGGTTTTCTACAATGAGCAGTTCTTC.

This clonotype was detected many times. This sequence joins TRBV7-2 and TRBJ1-3; perhaps TRBD1 as D (5 bases). The germline gives CDR1 SGHTA, CDR2 FQGNSA. Trimming pared 0 bases from V and 3 bases from J, leaving 9 bases between. This CDR3 region has 15 residues. CDR3 nucleotides: TGTGCCAGCAGCTTAGCGTCGGGGGTTGGAAACACCATATATTTT. It yields the protein CASSLASGVGNTIYF.

In its sample, this clonotype was seen many times. V usage is TRBV4-2 and J usage is TRBJ2-1; D is uncertain. Trimming left V 0 bases short and J 3 bases short, with 9 bases between. CDR3 length: 15 amino acids. CDR1 is LGHNA, CDR2 YNFKEQ, per germline. The CDR3 DNA follows: TGTGCCAGCAGCCAAGATTCCCTACTCTACAATGAGCAGTTCTTC. Residues: CASSQDSLLYNEQFF.

This clonotype was counted ten times or more. J is TRBJ1-5 and V is TRBV29-1; D possibly corresponds to TRBD1 (5 bases). The V gene's germline CDR1 is SQVTM and CDR2 ANQGSEA. The CDR3 runs 13 residues. Trimming took 5 bases from V and 0 from J, leaving 8 bases between them. The CDR3 here is CSVMDTSNQPQHF. The CDR3 region has the DNA TGCAGCGTTATGGACACTAGCAATCAGCCCCAGCATTTT.

This clonotype was detected a few times. The chain uses TRBV20-1 and TRBJ2-3; TRBD2 matches 9 bases. Looked up from germline, CDR1 is DFQATT and CDR2 is SNEGSKA (reference sequence). This CDR3 has 13 amino acids. The CDR3 here is CRLAGPSTDTQYF. DNA for the CDR3: TGCAGACTAGCGGGCCCTAGCACAGATACGCAGTATTTT.

The table lists this clonotype with many counts. At one of its ends the junction is not consistent with the germline gene, which may arise from a read error. The chain has TRBV2 and TRBJ2-7; 7 nucleotides align to TRBD1. Germline values: CDR1 SNHLY, CDR2 FYNNEI. The CDR3 is 15 residues long. This CDR3 is CASREATGQRPEQYF. In DNA form, the CDR3 reads TGTGCCAGCAGAGAAGCGACAGGGCAGCGTCCCGAGCAGTACTTC.

This clonotype has ten or more counts. This chain joins TRBV20-1 and TRBJ1-2; 7 positions match TRBD1. The ends lost 3 bases at V and 0 bases at J; junction bases unmatched: 13. Germline V gene sequence: CDR1 DFQATT, CDR2 SNEGSKA (reference sequence). The CDR3 is 17 residues long. In DNA, the CDR3 is TGCAGTGCTAGTGCTGACAGGGTCAAGTTCGCTAACTATGGCTACACCTTC. Translated: CSASADRVKFANYGYTF.

This sequence joins TRBV5-1 and TRBJ1-2; maybe TRBD1 (5 bases). This CDR3 comprises 16 residues. Germline V gene lookup returns CDR1 SGHRS and CDR2 YFSETQ. Trimming took 4 bases from V and 5 from J, leaving 21 bases between them. The CDR3 protein is CASSRGVGQGKYGYTF. Here the CDR3 DNA reads TGCGCCAGCAGCCGAGGGGTAGGCCAGGGAAAGTATGGCTACACCTTC.

The rearrangement links TRBV10-3 to TRBJ1-2; the match to TRBD1 covers 9 bases. Germline assignment: CDR1 ENHRY and CDR2 SYGVKD. The ends lost 0 bases at V and 3 bases at J; junction bases unmatched: 14. The CDR3 consists of 19 residues. CDR3 nucleotides: TGTGCCATCAGTGAGTCGCCCGGGACAGGGCGTGCGGGCTACTATGGCTACACCTTC. Its protein is CAISESPGTGRAGYYGYTF.

The rearrangement links TRBV19 to TRBJ1-2; D perhaps matches TRBD1 (5 bases). Germline loops: CDR1 LNHDA, CDR2 SQIVND (reference sequence). V was clipped by 8 bases and J by 5 bases, with 15 bases between them. The CDR3 totals 13 residues. The CDR3 spells CASPKPGGYGYTF. The CDR3, as DNA: TGTGCCAGTCCAAAACCCGGGGGTTATGGCTACACCTTC.

This clonotype was recorded a few times. This sequence joins TRBV20-1 and TRBJ2-7, with TRBD2 matching 10 bases. The CDR3 covers 16 residues. Germline values: CDR1 DFQATT, CDR2 SNEGSKA (reference sequence). V gave up 0 bases and J gave up 0 bases; unmatched junction bases: 5. The CDR3 DNA sequence: TGCAGTGCTAGAGAGACTAGCGGGTGGTACTCCTACGAGCAGTACTTC. This gives the protein CSARETSGWYSYEQYF.